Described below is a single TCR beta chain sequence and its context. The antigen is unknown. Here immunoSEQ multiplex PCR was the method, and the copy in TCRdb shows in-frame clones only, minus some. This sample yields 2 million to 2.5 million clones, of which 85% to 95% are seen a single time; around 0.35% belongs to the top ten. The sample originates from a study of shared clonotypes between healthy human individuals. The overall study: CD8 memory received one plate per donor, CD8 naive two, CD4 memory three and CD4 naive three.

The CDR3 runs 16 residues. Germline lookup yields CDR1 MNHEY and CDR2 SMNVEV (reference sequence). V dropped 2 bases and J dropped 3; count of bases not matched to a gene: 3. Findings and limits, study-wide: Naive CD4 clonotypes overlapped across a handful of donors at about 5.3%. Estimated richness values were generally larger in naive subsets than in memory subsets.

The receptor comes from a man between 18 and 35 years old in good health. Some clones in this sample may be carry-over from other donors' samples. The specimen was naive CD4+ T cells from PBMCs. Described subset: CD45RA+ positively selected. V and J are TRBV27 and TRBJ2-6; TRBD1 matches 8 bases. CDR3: CASSLQGAGGANVLTF. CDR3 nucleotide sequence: TGTGCCAGCAGTTTACAGGGGGCTGGTGGGGCCAACGTCCTGACTTTC.